Listed here is a single TCR beta chain. This CDR3 has 13 amino acids. V shed 0 bases, J shed 9 bases, and the junction held 2 bases outside the gene matches. Germline values: CDR1 SGHRS, CDR2 YFSETQ. The second PCR ran roughly 7 to 11 cycles with a sample-barcoded 5' primer and J-beta primers. Each cDNA molecule carried a tag from a template-switch adaptor that contained 12 random nucleotides. TCRdb used MiXCR to reprocess the 5' RACE reads, holding one entry per CDR3 protein. The table includes around 650,000 distinct CDR3 sequences, less than 45% detected once. PBMCs numbering at least 7 million were isolated per sample. These data originate in a study of blood T cells in healthy people across ages.

The clonotype comes from an older man in good health. The sequenced material came from blood. The V call is TRBV5-1, the J call TRBJ2-1, with 8 bases aligning to TRBD2. CDR3 protein: CASSLGSGTEQFF. In DNA form, the CDR3 reads TGCGCCAGCAGCTTGGGTAGCGGGACTGAGCAGTTCTTC.